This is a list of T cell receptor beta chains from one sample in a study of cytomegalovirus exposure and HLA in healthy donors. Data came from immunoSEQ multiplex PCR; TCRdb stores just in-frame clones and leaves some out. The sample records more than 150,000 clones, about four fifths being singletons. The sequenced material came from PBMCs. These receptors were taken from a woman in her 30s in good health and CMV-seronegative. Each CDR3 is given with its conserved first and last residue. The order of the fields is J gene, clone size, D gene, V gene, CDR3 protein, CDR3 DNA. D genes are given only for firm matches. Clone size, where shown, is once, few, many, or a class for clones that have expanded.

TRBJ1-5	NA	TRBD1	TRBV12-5	CASGLIQGQGNQPQHF	TGTGCTAGTGGTTTGATACAGGGGCAGGGCAATCAGCCCCAGCATTTT
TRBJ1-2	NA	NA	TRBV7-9	CASSLAGQSYGYTF	TGTGCCAGCAGCTTAGCAGGACAGTCCTATGGCTACACCTTC
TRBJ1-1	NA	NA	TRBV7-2	CASSVDRNTEAFF	TGTGCCAGCAGCGTCGACAGGAACACTGAAGCTTTCTTT
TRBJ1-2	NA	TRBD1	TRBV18	CASSPGTGSQGYTF	TGTGCCAGCTCACCAGGGACAGGAAGTCAAGGCTACACCTTC
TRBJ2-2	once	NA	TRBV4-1	CASSSTDSFITGELFF	TGCGCCAGCAGCAGTACGGACTCTTTTATCACCGGGGAGCTGTTTTTT
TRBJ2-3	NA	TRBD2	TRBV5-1	CASSPGLAGGSTDTQYF	TGCGCCAGCAGCCCAGGACTAGCGGGGGGTAGCACAGATACGCAGTATTTT
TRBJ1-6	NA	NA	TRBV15	CATSRARTANSPLHF	TGTGCCACCAGCAGAGCGAGGACAGCTAATTCACCCCTCCACTTT
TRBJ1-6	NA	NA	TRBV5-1	CASSTGTYNSPLHF	TGCGCCAGCAGCACAGGGACCTATAATTCACCCCTCCACTTT
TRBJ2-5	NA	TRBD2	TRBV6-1	CASLAGGFGTQYF	TGTGCCAGCCTAGCGGGGGGGTTCGGGACCCAGTACTTC
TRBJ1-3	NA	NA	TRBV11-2	CASSLGGSGNTIYF	TGTGCCAGCAGCTTGGGGGGGAGTGGAAACACCATATATTTT
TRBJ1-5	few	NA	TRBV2	CASSGGGRGQPQHF	TGTGCCAGCAGCGGGGGGGGGAGAGGTCAGCCCCAGCATTTT
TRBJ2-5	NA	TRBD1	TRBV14	CASSHGTVSSTQYF	TGTGCCAGCAGCCACGGGACAGTGTCGTCGACCCAGTACTTC
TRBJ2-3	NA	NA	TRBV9	CASSVASSDTQYF	TGTGCCAGCAGCGTCGCTAGCTCAGATACGCAGTATTTT
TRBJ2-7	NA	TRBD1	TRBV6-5	CASMTGEGEQYF	TGTGCCAGCATGACAGGGGAAGGCGAGCAGTACTTC
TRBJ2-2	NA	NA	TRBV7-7	CASSLRQATGELFF	TGTGCTAGCAGCCTACGACAGGCCACCGGGGAGCTGTTTTTT
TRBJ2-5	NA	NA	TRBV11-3	CASSLESRETQYF	TGTGCCAGCAGCTTAGAGAGCAGGGAGACCCAGTACTTC
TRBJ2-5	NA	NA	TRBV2	CASVGGGRETQYF	TGTGCCAGCGTTGGGGGGGGCAGAGAGACCCAGTACTTC
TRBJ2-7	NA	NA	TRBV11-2	CASGFGVRGFSYEQYF	TGTGCCAGCGGCTTCGGGGTTCGGGGGTTCTCCTACGAGCAGTACTTC
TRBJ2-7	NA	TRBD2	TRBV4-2	CASSQDNSGGDEQYF	TGTGCCAGCAGCCAAGACAATAGCGGGGGGGACGAGCAGTACTTC
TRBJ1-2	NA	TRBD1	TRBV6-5	CASSYSSGGDYGYTF	TGTGCCAGCAGTTACTCATCAGGGGGCGACTATGGCTACACCTTC
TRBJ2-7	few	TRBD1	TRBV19	CASSTDRDRVSYEQYF	TGTGCCAGTAGTACCGACCGGGACAGGGTTTCCTACGAGCAGTACTTC
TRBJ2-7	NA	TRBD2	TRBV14	CASSQWPPSGDSYEQYF	TGTGCCAGCAGCCAATGGCCCCCTAGCGGGGACTCCTACGAGCAGTACTTC
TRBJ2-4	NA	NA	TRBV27	CASSFRQPLLAKNIQYF	TGTGCCAGCAGCTTCAGACAGCCCCTCTTAGCCAAAAACATTCAGTACTTC
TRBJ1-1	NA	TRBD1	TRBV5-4	CASSPSTGGRTEAFF	TGTGCCAGCAGCCCGTCGACAGGGGGCAGGACTGAAGCTTTCTTT
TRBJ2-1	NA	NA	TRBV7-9	CASSLRTAYNEQFF	TGTGCCAGCAGCTTACGGACAGCCTACAATGAGCAGTTCTTC
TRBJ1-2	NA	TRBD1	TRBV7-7	CASSLGLQGIYGYTF	TGTGCTAGCAGCTTGGGGTTACAGGGGATCTATGGCTACACCTTC
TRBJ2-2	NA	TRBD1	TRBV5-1	CASSFTGTATGELFF	TGCGCCAGCAGCTTTACCGGGACAGCCACCGGGGAGCTGTTTTTT
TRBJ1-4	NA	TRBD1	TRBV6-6	CASRNRQGGEKLFF	TGTGCCAGCAGGAACAGACAGGGCGGTGAAAAACTGTTTTTT
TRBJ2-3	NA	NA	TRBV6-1	CASSENRGEGTDTQYF	TGTGCCAGCAGTGAAAACAGAGGGGAGGGCACAGATACGCAGTATTTT
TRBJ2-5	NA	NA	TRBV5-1	CASSPTSPPMETQYF	TGCGCCAGCAGTCCCACTAGCCCTCCGATGGAGACCCAGTACTTC
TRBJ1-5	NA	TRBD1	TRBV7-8	CASSRGNRGDSNQPQHF	TGTGCCAGCAGCCGAGGAAACAGGGGGGACAGCAATCAGCCCCAGCATTTT
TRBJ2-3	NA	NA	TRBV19	CASSSTDATDTQYF	TGTGCCAGTAGTTCGACAGATGCCACAGATACGCAGTATTTT
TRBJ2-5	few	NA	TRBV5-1	CASSSLQETQYF	TGCGCCAGCAGCAGCCTACAAGAGACCCAGTACTTC
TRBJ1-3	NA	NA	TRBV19	CASGQGKGNTIYF	TGTGCCAGTGGGCAGGGAAAAGGAAACACCATATATTTT
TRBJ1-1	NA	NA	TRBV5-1	CASSLESTGTEAFF	TGCGCCAGCAGCTTGGAATCGACAGGCACTGAAGCTTTCTTT
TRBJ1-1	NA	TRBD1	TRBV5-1	CASRGQGASTEAFF	TGCGCCAGCAGAGGGCAGGGGGCGAGCACTGAAGCTTTCTTT
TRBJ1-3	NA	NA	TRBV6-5	CASSTGILSGNTIYF	TGTGCCAGCAGTACAGGGATTCTCTCTGGAAACACCATATATTTT
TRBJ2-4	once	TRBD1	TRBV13	CASSNPMMTGGNPKNIQYF	TGTGCCAGCAGCAACCCCATGATGACAGGGGGCAATCCCAAAAACATTCAGTACTTC
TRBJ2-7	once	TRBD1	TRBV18	CASSPKQGNFYVEQYF	TGTGCCAGCTCACCAAAACAGGGGAACTTCTACGTCGAGCAGTACTTC
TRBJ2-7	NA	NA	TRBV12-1	CASSFGITGHRTYEQYF	TGTGCCAGCAGCTTTGGTATAACGGGACACCGAACCTACGAGCAGTACTTC
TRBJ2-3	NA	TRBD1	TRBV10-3	CAISEWQGADTQYF	TGTGCCATCAGTGAGTGGCAGGGGGCAGATACGCAGTATTTT
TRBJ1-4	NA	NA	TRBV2	CASARGWANEKLFF	TGTGCCAGCGCCCGAGGTTGGGCTAATGAAAAACTGTTTTTT
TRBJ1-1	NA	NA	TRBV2	CASSEGAGLITEAFF	TGTGCCAGCAGTGAAGGGGCAGGTCTGATCACTGAAGCTTTCTTT
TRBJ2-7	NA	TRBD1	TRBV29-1	CSVNPGTGGEYEQYF	TGCAGCGTTAACCCTGGGACAGGGGGCGAATACGAGCAGTACTTC
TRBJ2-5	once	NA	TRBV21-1	CASSRRQNNLQETQYF	TGTGCCAGCAGCAGGCGACAGAACAACTTACAAGAGACCCAGTACTTC
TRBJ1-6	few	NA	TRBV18	CASSVGSSYNSPLHF	TGTGCCAGCTCGGTTGGGAGCTCCTATAATTCACCCCTCCACTTT
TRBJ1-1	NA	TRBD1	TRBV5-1	CASSLRDRGTEAFF	TGCGCCAGCAGCCTCCGGGACAGGGGAACTGAAGCTTTCTTT
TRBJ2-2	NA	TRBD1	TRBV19	CASSVRDRGPTGELFF	TGTGCCAGTAGTGTAAGGGACAGGGGCCCCACCGGGGAGCTGTTTTTT
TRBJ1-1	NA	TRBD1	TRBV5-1	CASSQAGTANTEAFF	TGCGCCAGCAGCCAAGCCGGGACAGCGAACACTGAAGCTTTCTTT
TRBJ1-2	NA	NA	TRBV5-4	CASSSPSGDYGYTF	TGTGCCAGCAGCTCACCATCAGGGGACTATGGCTACACCTTC
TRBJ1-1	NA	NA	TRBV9	CASSAMTQNTEAFF	TGTGCCAGCAGCGCAATGACACAGAACACTGAAGCTTTCTTT
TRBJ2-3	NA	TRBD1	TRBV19	CASSIEPTGGLDTQYF	TGTGCCAGTAGTATAGAGCCGACAGGGGGCCTAGATACGCAGTATTTT
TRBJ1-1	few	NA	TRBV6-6	CASSYGRVMNTEAFF	TGTGCCAGCAGTTACGGCCGGGTCATGAACACTGAAGCTTTCTTT
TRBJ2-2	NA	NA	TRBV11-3	CASSLTGTNTGELFF	TGTGCCAGCAGCTTAACAGGAACGAACACCGGGGAGCTGTTTTTT
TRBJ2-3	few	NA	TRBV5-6	CASSLGLRGPLDTQYF	TGTGCCAGCAGCTTGGGGCTGCGGGGGCCTCTCGATACGCAGTATTTT
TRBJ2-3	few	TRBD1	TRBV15	CATSRGQGDGGTDTQYF	TGTGCCACCAGCAGGGGACAGGGGGATGGTGGCACAGATACGCAGTATTTT
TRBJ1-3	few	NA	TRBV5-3	CARSGGNSGNTIYF	TGTGCCAGAAGCGGGGGGAACTCTGGAAACACCATATATTTT
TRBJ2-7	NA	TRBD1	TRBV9	CASSRHRGRSTYEQYF	TGTGCCAGCAGTCGACACAGGGGACGGTCTACCTACGAGCAGTACTTC
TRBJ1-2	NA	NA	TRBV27	CASSSGYGYTF	TGTGCCAGCAGTTCCGGGTATGGCTACACCTTC